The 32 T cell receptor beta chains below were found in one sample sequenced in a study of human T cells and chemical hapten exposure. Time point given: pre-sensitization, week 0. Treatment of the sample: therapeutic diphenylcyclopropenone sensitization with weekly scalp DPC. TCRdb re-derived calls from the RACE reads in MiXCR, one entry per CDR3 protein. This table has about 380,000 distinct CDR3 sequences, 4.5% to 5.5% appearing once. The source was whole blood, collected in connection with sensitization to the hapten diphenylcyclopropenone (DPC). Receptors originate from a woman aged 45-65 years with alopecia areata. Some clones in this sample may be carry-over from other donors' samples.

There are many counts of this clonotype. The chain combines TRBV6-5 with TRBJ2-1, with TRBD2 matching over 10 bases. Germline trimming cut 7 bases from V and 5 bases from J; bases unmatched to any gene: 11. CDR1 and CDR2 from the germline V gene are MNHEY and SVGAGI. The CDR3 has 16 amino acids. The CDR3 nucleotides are TGTGCCAGCACCCTCTTTAGCGGGAGGTCGGACAATGAGCAGTTCTTC. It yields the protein CASTLFSGRSDNEQFF.

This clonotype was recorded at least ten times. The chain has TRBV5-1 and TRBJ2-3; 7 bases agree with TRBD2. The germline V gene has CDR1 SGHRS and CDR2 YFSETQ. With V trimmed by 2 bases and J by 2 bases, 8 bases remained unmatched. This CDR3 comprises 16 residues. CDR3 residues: CASSFHSGSSTDTQYF. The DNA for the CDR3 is TGCGCCAGCAGCTTTCATAGCGGGTCTTCCACAGATACGCAGTATTTT.

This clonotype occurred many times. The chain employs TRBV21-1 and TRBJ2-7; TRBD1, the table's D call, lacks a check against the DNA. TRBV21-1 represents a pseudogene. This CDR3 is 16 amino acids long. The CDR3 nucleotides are TGTGCCAGCAGCAAAGGTGGCAGCGGGACATCGTACGAGCAGTACTTC. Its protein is CASSKGGSGTSYEQYF.

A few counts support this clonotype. The DNA for the CDR3 is TGTGCCAGCACTAAAGCGGGTGAAAAACTGTTTTTT. It codes for CASTKAGEKLFF. This chain uses TRBV12-3 or TRBV12-4 with TRBJ1-4; D is ambiguous. Trimming took off 7 bases at V and 7 bases at J, with 10 bases between the two ends. This CDR3 region has 12 residues.

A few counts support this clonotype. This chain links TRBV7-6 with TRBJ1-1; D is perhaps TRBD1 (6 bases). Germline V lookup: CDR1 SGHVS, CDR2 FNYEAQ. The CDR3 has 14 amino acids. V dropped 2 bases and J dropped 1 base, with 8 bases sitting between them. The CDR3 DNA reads TGTGCCAGCAGCTTAAGGGACAAGAACACTGAAGCTTTCTTT. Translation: CASSLRDKNTEAFF.

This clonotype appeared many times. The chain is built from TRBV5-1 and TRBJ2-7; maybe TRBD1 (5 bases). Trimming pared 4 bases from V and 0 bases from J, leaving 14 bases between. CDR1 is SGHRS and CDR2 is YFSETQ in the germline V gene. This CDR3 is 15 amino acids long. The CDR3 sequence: CASSPDTTSSYEQYF. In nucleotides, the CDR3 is TGCGCCAGCAGCCCGGACACAACAAGCTCCTACGAGCAGTACTTC.

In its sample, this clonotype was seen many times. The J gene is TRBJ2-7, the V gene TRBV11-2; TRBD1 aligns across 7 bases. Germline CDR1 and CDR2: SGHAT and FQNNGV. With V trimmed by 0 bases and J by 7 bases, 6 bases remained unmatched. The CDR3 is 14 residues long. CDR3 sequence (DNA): TGTGCCAGCAGCTTAGAATCGACAGGGTTTGAGCAGTACTTC. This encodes CASSLESTGFEQYF. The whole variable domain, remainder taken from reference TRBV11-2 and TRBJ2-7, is EAGVAQSPRYKIIEKRQSVAFWCNPISGHATLYWYQQILGQGPKLLIQFQNNGVVDDSQLPKDRFSAERLKGVDSTLKIQPAKLEDSAVYLCASSLESTGFEQYFGPGTRLTVT.

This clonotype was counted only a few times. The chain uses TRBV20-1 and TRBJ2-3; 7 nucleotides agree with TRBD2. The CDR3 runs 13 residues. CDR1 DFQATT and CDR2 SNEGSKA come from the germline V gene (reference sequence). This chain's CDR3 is CSPFSGSTDTQYF. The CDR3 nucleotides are TGCAGCCCCTTTAGCGGGAGCACAGATACGCAGTATTTT.

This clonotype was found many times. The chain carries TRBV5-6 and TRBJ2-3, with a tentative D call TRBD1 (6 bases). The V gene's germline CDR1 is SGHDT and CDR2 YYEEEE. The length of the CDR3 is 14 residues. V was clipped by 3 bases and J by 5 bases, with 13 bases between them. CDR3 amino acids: CASSWGRQLDTQYF. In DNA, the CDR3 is TGTGCCAGCAGCTGGGGGCGGCAACTAGATACGCAGTATTTT.

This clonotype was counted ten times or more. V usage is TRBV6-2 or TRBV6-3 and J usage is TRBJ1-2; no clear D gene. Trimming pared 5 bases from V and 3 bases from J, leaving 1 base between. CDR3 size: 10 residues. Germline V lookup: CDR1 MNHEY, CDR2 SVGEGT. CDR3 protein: CASSDYGYTF. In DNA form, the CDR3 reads TGTGCCAGCAGTGACTATGGCTACACCTTC.

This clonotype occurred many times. Written as DNA, the CDR3 is TGCGCCAGCAGCCAAGCGGGGGGAGCAGGACAGATTAATCAGCCCCAGCATTTT. This encodes CASSQAGGAGQINQPQHF. This chain uses TRBV4-1 with TRBJ1-5, with a weak D call TRBD1 (6 bases). The V gene lost 1 base and the J gene lost 4 bases, with 20 bases spanning the gap. Per the germline V gene, CDR1 is MGHRA and CDR2 is YSYEKL. CDR3 length: 18 residues.

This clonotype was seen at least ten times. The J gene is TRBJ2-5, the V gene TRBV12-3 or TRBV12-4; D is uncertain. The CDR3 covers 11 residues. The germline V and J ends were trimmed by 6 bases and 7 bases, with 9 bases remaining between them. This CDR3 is CASSSSRTQYF. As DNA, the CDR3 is TGTGCCAGCAGCTCCTCGAGGACCCAGTACTTC.

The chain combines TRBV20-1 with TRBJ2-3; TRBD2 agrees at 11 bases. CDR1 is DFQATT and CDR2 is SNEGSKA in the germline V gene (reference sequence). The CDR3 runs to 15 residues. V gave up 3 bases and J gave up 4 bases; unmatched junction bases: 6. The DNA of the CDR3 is TGCAGTGCTAGGGAACTAGCGGGAGTGTCAGATACGCAGTATTTT. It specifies CSARELAGVSDTQYF.

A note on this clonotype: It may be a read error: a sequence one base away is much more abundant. The CDR3 sequence: CASSFRQGVSGAYVLTF. For the CDR3, the DNA is TGTGCCAGCAGTTTTAGACAGGGGGTTTCTGGGGCCTACGTCCTGACTTTC. This rearrangement joins TRBV12-3 or TRBV12-4 to TRBJ2-6; 9 positions agree with TRBD1. This CDR3 comprises 17 residues.

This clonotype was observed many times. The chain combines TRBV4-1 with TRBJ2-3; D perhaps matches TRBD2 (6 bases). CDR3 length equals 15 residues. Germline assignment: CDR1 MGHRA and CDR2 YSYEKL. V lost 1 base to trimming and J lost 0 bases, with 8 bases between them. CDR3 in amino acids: CASSQGRGSTDTQYF. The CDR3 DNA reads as TGCGCCAGCAGCCAAGGACGGGGGAGCACAGATACGCAGTATTTT.

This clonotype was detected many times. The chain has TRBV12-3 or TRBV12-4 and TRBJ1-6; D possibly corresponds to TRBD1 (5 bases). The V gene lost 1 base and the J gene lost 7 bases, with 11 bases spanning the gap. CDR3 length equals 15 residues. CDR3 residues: CASSLGGTGNSPLHF. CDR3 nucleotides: TGTGCCAGCAGTTTAGGCGGGACGGGAAATTCACCCCTCCACTTT.

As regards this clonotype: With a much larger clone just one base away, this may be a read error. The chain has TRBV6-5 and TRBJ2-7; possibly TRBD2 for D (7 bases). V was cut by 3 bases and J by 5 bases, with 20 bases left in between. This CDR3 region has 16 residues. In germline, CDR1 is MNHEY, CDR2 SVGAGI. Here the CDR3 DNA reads TGTGCCAGCAGTTATCGGGGAGGGGGTCTCCCCCACGAGCAGTACTTC. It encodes CASSYRGGGLPHEQYF.

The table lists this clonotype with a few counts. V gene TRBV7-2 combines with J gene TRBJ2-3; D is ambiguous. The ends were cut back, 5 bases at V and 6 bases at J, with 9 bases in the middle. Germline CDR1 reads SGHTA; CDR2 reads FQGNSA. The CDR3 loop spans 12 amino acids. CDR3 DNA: TGTGCCAGCAGCGATAACCTGGATACGCAGTATTTT. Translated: CASSDNLDTQYF. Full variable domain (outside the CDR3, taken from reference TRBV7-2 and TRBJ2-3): GAGVSQSPSNKVTEKGKDVELRCDPISGHTALYWYRQSLGQGLEFLIYFQGNSAPDKSGLPSDRFSAERTGGSVSTLTIQRTQQEDSAVYLCASSDNLDTQYFGPGTRLTVL.

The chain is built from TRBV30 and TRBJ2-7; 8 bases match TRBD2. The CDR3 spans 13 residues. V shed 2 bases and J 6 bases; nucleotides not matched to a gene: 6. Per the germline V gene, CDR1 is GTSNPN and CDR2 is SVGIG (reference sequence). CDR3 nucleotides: TGTGCCTGGAGTTCTACGGGAGGGTCCGAGCAGTACTTC. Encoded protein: CAWSSTGGSEQYF. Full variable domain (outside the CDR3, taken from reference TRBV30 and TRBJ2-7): SQTIHQWPATLVQPVGSPLSLECTVEGTSNPNLYWYRQAAGRGLQLLFYSVGIGQISSEVPQNLSASRPQDRQFILSSKKLLLSDSGFYLCAWSSTGGSEQYFGPGTRLTVT.

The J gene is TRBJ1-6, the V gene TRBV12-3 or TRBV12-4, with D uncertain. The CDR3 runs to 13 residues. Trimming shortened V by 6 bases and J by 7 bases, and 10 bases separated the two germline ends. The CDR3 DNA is TGTGCCAGCAGCCCGTTTGGCAATTCACCCCTCCACTTT. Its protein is CASSPFGNSPLHF.

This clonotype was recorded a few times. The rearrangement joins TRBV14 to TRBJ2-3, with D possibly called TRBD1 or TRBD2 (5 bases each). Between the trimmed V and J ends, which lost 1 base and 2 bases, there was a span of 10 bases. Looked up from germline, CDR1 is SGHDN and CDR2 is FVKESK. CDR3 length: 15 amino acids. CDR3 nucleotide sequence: TGTGCCAGCAGCCAAGGAGGGGCTAACACAGATACGCAGTATTTT. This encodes CASSQGGANTDTQYF.

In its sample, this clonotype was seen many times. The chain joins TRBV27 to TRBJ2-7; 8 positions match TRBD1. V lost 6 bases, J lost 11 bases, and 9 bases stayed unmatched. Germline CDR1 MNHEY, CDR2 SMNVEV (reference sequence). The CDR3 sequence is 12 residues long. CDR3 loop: CASSPNPGQEYF. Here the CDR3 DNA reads TGTGCCAGCAGCCCCAATCCGGGACAGGAGTACTTC.

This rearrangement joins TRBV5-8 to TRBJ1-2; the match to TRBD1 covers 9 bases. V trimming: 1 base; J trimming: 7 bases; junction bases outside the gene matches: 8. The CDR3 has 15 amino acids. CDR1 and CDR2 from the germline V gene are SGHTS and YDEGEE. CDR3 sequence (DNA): TGTGCCAGCAGCTTGACAGGGGGCCCGTCAGGTGGCTACACCTTC. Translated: CASSLTGGPSGGYTF.

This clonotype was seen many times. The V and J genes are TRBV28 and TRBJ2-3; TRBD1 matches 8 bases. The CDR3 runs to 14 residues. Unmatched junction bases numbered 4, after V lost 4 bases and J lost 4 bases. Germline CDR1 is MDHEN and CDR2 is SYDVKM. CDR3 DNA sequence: TGTGCCAGCAGTTGGCAACAGGGGGCAGATACGCAGTATTTT. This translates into CASSWQQGADTQYF.

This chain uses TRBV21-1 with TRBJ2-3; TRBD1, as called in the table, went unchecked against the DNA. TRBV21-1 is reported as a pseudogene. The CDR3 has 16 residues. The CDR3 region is CASSPGRGPYKDTQYF. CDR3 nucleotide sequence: TGTGCCAGCAGCCCCGGCAGGGGGCCCTATAAGGATACGCAGTATTTT.

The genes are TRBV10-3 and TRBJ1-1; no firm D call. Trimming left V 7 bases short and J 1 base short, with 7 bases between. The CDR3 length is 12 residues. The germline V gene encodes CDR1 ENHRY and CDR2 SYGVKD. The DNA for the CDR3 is TGTGCCATCAAGGAGGGGAACACTGAAGCTTTCTTT. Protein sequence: CAIKEGNTEAFF.

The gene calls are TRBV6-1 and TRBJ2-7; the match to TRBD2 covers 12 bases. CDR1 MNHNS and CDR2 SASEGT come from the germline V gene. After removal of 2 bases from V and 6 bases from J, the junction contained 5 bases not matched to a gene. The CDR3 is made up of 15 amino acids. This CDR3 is CASSETPSGRAEQYF. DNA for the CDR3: TGTGCCAGCAGTGAAACGCCTAGCGGGAGGGCCGAGCAGTACTTC.

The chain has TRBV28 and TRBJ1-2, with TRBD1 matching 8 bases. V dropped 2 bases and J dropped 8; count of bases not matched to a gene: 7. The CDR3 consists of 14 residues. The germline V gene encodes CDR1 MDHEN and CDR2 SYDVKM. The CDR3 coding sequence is TGTGCCAGCAGTTTACCGGCAGGGGGCGAGGGCTACACCTTC. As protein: CASSLPAGGEGYTF.

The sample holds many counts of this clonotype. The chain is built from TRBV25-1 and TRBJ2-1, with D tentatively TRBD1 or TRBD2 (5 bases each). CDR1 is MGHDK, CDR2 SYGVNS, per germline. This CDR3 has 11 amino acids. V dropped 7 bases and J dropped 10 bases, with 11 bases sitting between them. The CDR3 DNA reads TGTGCCAGCAAAGGGGACGGCGAGCAGTTCTTC. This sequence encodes CASKGDGEQFF.

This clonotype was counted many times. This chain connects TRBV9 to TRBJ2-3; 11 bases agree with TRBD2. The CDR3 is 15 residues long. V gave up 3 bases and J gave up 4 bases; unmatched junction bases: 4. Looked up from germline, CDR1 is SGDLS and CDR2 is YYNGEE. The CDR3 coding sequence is TGTGCCAGCAGCGGTAGCGGGGGGGCGTCAGATACGCAGTATTTT. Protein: CASSGSGGASDTQYF. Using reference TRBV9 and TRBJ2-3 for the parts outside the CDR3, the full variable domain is DSGVTQTPKHLITATGQRVTLRCSPRSGDLSVYWYQQSLDQGLQFLIQYYNGEERAKGNILERFSAQQFPDLHSELNLSSLELGDSALYFCASSGSGGASDTQYFGPGTRLTVL.

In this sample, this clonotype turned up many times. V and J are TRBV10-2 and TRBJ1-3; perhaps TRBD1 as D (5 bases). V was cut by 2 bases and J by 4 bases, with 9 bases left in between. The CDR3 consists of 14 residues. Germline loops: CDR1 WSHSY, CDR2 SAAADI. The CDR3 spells CASSEERGGNTIYF. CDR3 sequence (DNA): TGCGCCAGCAGTGAGGAAAGGGGCGGAAACACCATATATTTT.

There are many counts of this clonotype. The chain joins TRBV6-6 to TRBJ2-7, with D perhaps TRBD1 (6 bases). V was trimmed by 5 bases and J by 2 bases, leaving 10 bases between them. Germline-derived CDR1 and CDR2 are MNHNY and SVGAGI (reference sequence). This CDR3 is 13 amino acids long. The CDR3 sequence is CASSGDKTYEQYF. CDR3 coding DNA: TGTGCCAGCAGTGGGGACAAGACCTACGAGCAGTACTTC.